This entry features one T cell receptor (beta chain) sequence. Antigen unknown. At a deep level, the assay was run. For every subset, genomic DNA was evenly distributed across several immunoSEQ plates. Generated by immunoSEQ multiplex PCR, the TCRdb table keeps only in-frame clones and is missing some. The sample contains about 480,000 clones, nearly 80% of which appear only once. The entry originates in a study of shared clonotypes between healthy human individuals. Study information: Serving as donors were a couple of women and a few men, whose ages spanned 18 to 49. Whole-study results and caveats: Sampling involved blood alone; tissue repertoires likely differ.

The V and J ends lost 4 bases and 0 bases, in that order; junction bases with no gene match: 8. The CDR3 length is 18 residues. CDR1 is KGHSH, CDR2 LQKENI, per germline. The chain combines TRBV18 with TRBJ2-1; TRBD2 matches at 11 bases. The receptor's source is a woman in her 40s in good health. Some clones in this sample may be carry-over from other donors' samples. Sequencing input: PBMCs. Here the CDR3 reads CASSLRLAGPSSYNEQFF. In DNA, the CDR3 is TGTGCCAGCTCACTCCGACTAGCGGGGCCAAGCTCCTACAATGAGCAGTTCTTC.